The next 31 T cell receptor beta chains were all read from a single sample in a study of CD8 T cells in Susac syndrome. Reverse transcription used roughly 0.5 to 1 ug RNA and random hexamers. TCRdb ran MiXCR on the immunoSEQ multiplex PCR reads and lists one entry per CDR3 protein. This table has tens of thousands of distinct CDR3 sequences, 90% to 97% appearing once. The specimen was CD8+ T cells from PBMCs. The receptors were gathered from a human donor with Susac syndrome.

The V call is TRBV4-2, the J call TRBJ2-6; 9 nucleotides align to TRBD1. Germline V gene data show CDR1 as LGHNA and CDR2 as YNFKEQ. J lost 4 bases, V lost 4 bases, and 26 bases had no gene match. This CDR3 spans 23 amino acids. The CDR3 protein is CASSPLGGSWSGQGAAGANVLTF. As DNA, the CDR3 is TGTGCCAGCAGCCCCCTGGGGGGCTCGTGGTCGGGACAGGGTGCAGCCGGGGCCAACGTCCTGACTTTC.

The J gene is TRBJ2-1, the V gene TRBV29-1; D perhaps matches TRBD2 (5 bases). With 2 bases removed from V and 8 bases from J, the gap between germline ends came to 28 bases. The V gene's germline CDR1 is SQVTM and CDR2 ANQGSEA. The CDR3 runs to 18 residues. The CDR3 DNA sequence: TGCAGCGTTGAACCCACCCTAGCTAGCCAGCGCCTAAGGGATGAGCAGTTCTTC. Amino acid sequence: CSVEPTLASQRLRDEQFF.

The chain recombines TRBV27 with TRBJ2-1; 10 bases match TRBD2. The V gene end was trimmed by 3 bases and the J gene end by 7 bases; junction bases not matched to a gene: 18. The length of the CDR3 is 19 residues. Germline-derived CDR1 and CDR2 are MNHEY and SMNVEV (reference sequence). The chain's CDR3 is CASSFTYWTSGPYVNEQFF. As DNA, the CDR3 is TGTGCCAGCAGTTTCACTTATTGGACTAGCGGCCCTTACGTGAATGAGCAGTTCTTC.

This sequence joins TRBV5-6 and TRBJ1-1; 7 nucleotides align to TRBD1. The CDR3 has 13 amino acids. V was pared by 4 bases and J by 3 bases, with 3 bases of the junction left unmatched. Per germline, CDR1 SGHDT and CDR2 YYEEEE. The CDR3 coding sequence is TGTGCCAGCAGCCCCGGGACAGACACTGAAGCTTTCTTT. As protein: CASSPGTDTEAFF.

The chain carries TRBV15 and TRBJ1-5, with TRBD1 identical over 7 bases. CDR3 length: 21 amino acids. The germline V gene encodes CDR1 LNHNV and CDR2 YYDKDF (reference sequence). After removal of 1 base from V and 9 bases from J, the junction contained 27 bases not matched to a gene. This CDR3 reads CATSRGSGQDLTISPSWPQHF. The DNA of the CDR3 is TGTGCCACCAGCAGAGGGTCTGGACAGGACCTTACAATCAGCCCCAGCTGGCCCCAGCATTTT.

The V and J genes are TRBV7-2 and TRBJ2-1; D may correspond to TRBD1 or TRBD2 (5 bases each). The germline V gene encodes CDR1 SGHTA and CDR2 FQGNSA. CDR3 size: 16 residues. The ends were cut back, 4 bases at V and 5 bases at J, with 18 bases in the middle. The CDR3 DNA reads as TGTGCCAGCAGCTCAAGACAGCGGACTTCCGACAATGAGCAGTTCTTC. It is translated as CASSSRQRTSDNEQFF.

The chain links TRBV28 to TRBJ1-1; D uncertain. The CDR3 totals 15 residues. V lost 6 bases to trimming and J lost 1 base, with 15 bases between them. Germline V gene sequence: CDR1 MDHEN, CDR2 SYDVKM. CDR3 sequence (DNA): TGTGCCAGCAGCCAGAGGATGACTGGGAACACTGAAGCTTTCTTT. It yields the protein CASSQRMTGNTEAFF. The full variable domain, its missing parts supplied by reference TRBV28 and TRBJ1-1, is DVKVTQSSRYLVKRTGEKVFLECVQDMDHENMFWYRQDPGLGLRLIYFSYDVKMKEKGDIPEGYSVSREKKERFSLILESASTNQTSMYLCASSQRMTGNTEAFFGQGTRLTVV.

The chain uses TRBV25-1 and TRBJ1-1, with TRBD1 matching 7 bases. The CDR3 loop spans 17 amino acids. The J segment lost 6 bases and the V segment lost 4 bases, leaving 17 bases of the junction unmatched. The germline gives CDR1 MGHDK, CDR2 SYGVNS. Written as DNA, the CDR3 is TGTGCCAGCAGTGGCTACCCGGGACAGTCGGCGTCTGCTGAAGCTTTCTTT. This encodes CASSGYPGQSASAEAFF.

V usage is TRBV20-1 and J usage is TRBJ1-2, with 9 bases lining up with TRBD1. V lost 1 base and J lost 5; bases outside the gene matches: 2. Looked up from germline, CDR1 is DFQATT and CDR2 is SNEGSKA (reference sequence). This CDR3 has 13 amino acids. CDR3 sequence reads: CSARVGQGYGYTF. Here the CDR3 DNA reads TGCAGTGCTAGAGTGGGACAGGGTTATGGCTACACCTTC.

This clonotype was counted a single time. V and J are TRBV20-1 and TRBJ2-1; 7 nucleotides line up with TRBD2. The CDR3 totals 15 residues. The V and J ends lost 0 bases and 4 bases, in that order; junction bases with no gene match: 6. The V gene's germline CDR1 is DFQATT and CDR2 SNEGSKA (reference sequence). In nucleotides, the CDR3 is TGCAGTGCTAGAGAGTGGGCGGGAGCTTACAATGAGCAGTTCTTC. It translates to CSAREWAGAYNEQFF.

The J gene is TRBJ2-1, the V gene TRBV13, with 9 bases aligning to TRBD1. This CDR3 is built from 16 residues. The J segment lost 7 bases and the V segment lost 6 bases, leaving 13 bases of the junction unmatched. The germline V gene encodes CDR1 PRHDT and CDR2 FYEKMQ (reference sequence). The DNA for the CDR3 is TGTGCCAGCAGTCTCCCAACCGGGACAGGGACGAATGAGCAGTTCTTC. This encodes CASSLPTGTGTNEQFF.

The chain couples TRBV19 to TRBJ2-1, with 9 bases fitting TRBD2. Germline lookup yields CDR1 LNHDA and CDR2 SQIVND (reference sequence). After removal of 10 bases from V and 7 bases from J, the junction contained 14 bases not matched to a gene. The CDR3 loop spans 15 amino acids. CDR3 in DNA: TGTGCCACCCAGATTAGCGGGAGTTCCGTGAATGAGCAGTTCTTC. Protein sequence: CATQISGSSVNEQFF.

The V call is TRBV20-1, the J call TRBJ1-2, with a weak D call TRBD1 (5 bases). V lost 6 bases and J lost 1, with 15 bases in between. The CDR3 extends over 14 amino acids. CDR1 and CDR2 (germline): DFQATT, SNEGSKA (reference sequence). The CDR3 DNA is TGCAGTGCCCCTCCGCGGGGCTATAACTATGGCTACACCTTC. Amino acid sequence: CSAPPRGYNYGYTF.

The chain links TRBV29-1 to TRBJ1-1, with 8 nucleotides matching TRBD1. The length of the CDR3 is 13 residues. Germline V gene lookup returns CDR1 SQVTM and CDR2 ANQGSEA. V trimming: 1 base; J trimming: 4 bases; junction bases outside the gene matches: 2. The CDR3 protein is CSVEGTGGTEAFF. For the CDR3, the DNA is TGCAGCGTTGAAGGTACAGGGGGCACTGAAGCTTTCTTT.

The chain employs TRBV29-1 and TRBJ1-3; 8 bases are shared with TRBD1. Trimming at V came to 1 base and at J to 2 bases, leaving 1 base not matched to a gene. CDR1 is SQVTM, CDR2 ANQGSEA, per germline. This CDR3 comprises 14 residues. The CDR3 here is CSVEVTGAGNTIYF. In nucleotides, the CDR3 is TGCAGCGTTGAAGTGACAGGGGCTGGAAACACCATATATTTT.

The gene calls are TRBV2 and TRBJ2-1, with D tentatively TRBD1 (5 bases). The CDR3 sequence is 13 residues long. The V and J ends lost 10 bases and 3 bases respectively, with 13 bases between them. Germline values: CDR1 SNHLY, CDR2 FYNNEI. CDR3 sequence (DNA): TGTGCCATCAGGCAGGGAAGCTACAATGAGCAGTTCTTC. Translation: CAIRQGSYNEQFF.

The rearrangement joins TRBV29-1 to TRBJ1-1; D is unresolved. The germline V gene encodes CDR1 SQVTM and CDR2 ANQGSEA. The CDR3 has 10 amino acids. Trimming stripped 7 bases from V and 8 bases from J, with 11 bases between. CDR3 nucleotides: TGCAGCGCCCCTGGGCAAGAAGCTTTCTTT. The encoded protein is CSAPGQEAFF.

V usage is TRBV20-1 and J usage is TRBJ2-7; D is possibly TRBD1 (5 bases). Trimming took off 0 bases at V and 2 bases at J, with 14 bases between the two ends. The CDR3 loop spans 15 amino acids. Germline V gene sequence: CDR1 DFQATT, CDR2 SNEGSKA (reference sequence). The CDR3 protein is CSARDPVRQTYEQYF. The CDR3 nucleotides are TGCAGTGCTAGAGATCCAGTGAGACAGACCTACGAGCAGTACTTC.

This sequence joins TRBV7-9 and TRBJ1-3; unclear D gene. V lost 8 bases and J 0 bases, leaving 11 bases between the germline ends. The CDR3 contains 14 residues. Germline CDR1 is SEHNR and CDR2 is FQNEAQ (reference sequence). CDR3 sequence reads: CASRDPSSGNTIYF. The CDR3 coding sequence is TGTGCCAGCCGGGATCCAAGCTCTGGAAACACCATATATTTT. The complete variable domain, with remaining parts taken from reference TRBV7-9 and TRBJ1-3, reads DTGVSQNPRHKITKRGQNVTFRCDPISEHNRLYWYRQTLGQGPEFLTYFQNEAQLEKSRLLSDRFSAERPKGSFSTLEIQRTEQGDSAMYLCASRDPSSGNTIYFGEGSWLTVV.

Here the CDR3 DNA reads TGTGCCAGCAGCCAAGCCGACAGGGCCGGCAATCAGCCCCAGCATTTT. This translates into CASSQADRAGNQPQHF. The J gene is TRBJ1-5, the V gene TRBV4-2, with 7 bases that match TRBD1. The CDR3 sequence is 16 residues long. CDR1 is LGHNA and CDR2 is YNFKEQ in the germline V gene. Losses at the gene ends were 1 base for V and 2 bases for J; bases not matched to a gene: 5.

About this clonotype: The junction departs from the called germline gene at one end, perhaps through a read error. This chain joins TRBV4-2 and TRBJ2-5, with 10 bases matching TRBD1. This CDR3 has 15 residues. The germline CDR1 and CDR2 sequences are LGHNA and YNFKEQ. The CDR3 region has the DNA TGTGCCAGCAGCCAAGATGGGACAGGGGCCACGACCGAGTACTTC. This sequence encodes CASSQDGTGATTEYF.

This clonotype has a single count. CDR3 in amino acids: CASSTSGEETQYF. The CDR3 nucleotides are TGTGCCAGCAGCACTAGCGGGGAAGAGACCCAGTACTTC. This sequence joins TRBV9 and TRBJ2-5; 10 nucleotides align to TRBD2. The V segment lost 4 bases and the J segment 3 bases; nucleotides outside the gene matches: 0. The CDR3 spans 13 residues. Germline V lookup: CDR1 SGDLS, CDR2 YYNGEE.

The gene calls are TRBV28 and TRBJ2-7, with 13 bases lining up with TRBD2. The CDR3 length is 16 residues. Germline CDR1 and CDR2: MDHEN and SYDVKM. The V and J ends lost 4 bases and 2 bases, in that order; junction bases with no gene match: 5. The CDR3 spells CASSSTTSGRTYEQYF. CDR3 coding DNA: TGTGCCAGCAGTTCCACGACTAGCGGGAGGACCTACGAGCAGTACTTC.

The chain is built from TRBV24-1 and TRBJ2-5, with no clear D. Germline values: CDR1 KGHDR, CDR2 SFDVKD. Deletions cut 7 bases from V and 5 bases from J, with 13 bases between. The CDR3 totals 13 residues. CDR3 sequence reads: CATSPGGMETQYF. In DNA, the CDR3 is TGTGCCACCAGCCCGGGCGGTATGGAGACCCAGTACTTC.

The genes are TRBV20-1 and TRBJ2-7; 10 bases agree with TRBD2. The V gene's germline CDR1 is DFQATT and CDR2 SNEGSKA (reference sequence). The CDR3 is 15 residues long. V was pared by 6 bases and J by 5 bases, with 13 bases of the junction left unmatched. The CDR3 DNA follows: TGCAGTGCCCACGACCGAGCGGGAGGGCCAGACGAGCAGTACTTC. This codes for CSAHDRAGGPDEQYF.

The chain recombines TRBV29-1 with TRBJ2-1; D may match TRBD1 or TRBD2 (5 bases each). Trimming took 7 bases from V and 0 from J, leaving 13 bases between them. CDR1 SQVTM and CDR2 ANQGSEA come from the germline V gene. The CDR3 is 14 amino acids. The CDR3 DNA reads TGCAGCGGATTAGACGGGGCCTCCTACAATGAGCAGTTCTTC. Protein sequence: CSGLDGASYNEQFF.

The chain couples TRBV2 to TRBJ2-3, with D perhaps TRBD1 (6 bases). The CDR3 is 15 residues long. The ends were cut back, 1 base at V and 2 bases at J, with 10 bases in the middle. Germline V gene sequence: CDR1 SNHLY, CDR2 FYNNEI. The CDR3 DNA reads TGTGCCAGCAGTGAAGGGACAGCCGACACAGATACGCAGTATTTT. It is translated as CASSEGTADTDTQYF. The variable domain in full, with the rest retrieved from reference TRBV2 and TRBJ2-3, is EPEVTQTPSHQVTQMGQEVILRCVPISNHLYFYWYRQILGQKVEFLVSFYNNEISEKSEIFDDQFSVERPDGSNFTLKIRSTKLEDSAMYFCASSEGTADTDTQYFGPGTRLTVL.

The V call is TRBV29-1, the J call TRBJ1-1; no clear D gene. Germline V gene lookup returns CDR1 SQVTM and CDR2 ANQGSEA. The V and J ends lost 5 bases and 4 bases respectively, with 11 bases between them. The CDR3 runs 12 residues. This chain's CDR3 is CSVPDGGTEAFF. The DNA for the CDR3 is TGCAGCGTTCCCGACGGTGGCACTGAAGCTTTCTTT.

The chain couples TRBV6-6 to TRBJ2-6; D is perhaps TRBD1 (5 bases). The CDR3 consists of 16 residues. V was trimmed by 9 bases and J by 0 bases, leaving 15 bases between them. CDR1 and CDR2 (germline): MNHNY, SVGAGI (reference sequence). The CDR3 region has the DNA TGTGCCAGTCAGCAGGGCCTTGGCTCTGGGGCCAACGTCCTGACTTTC. This sequence encodes CASQQGLGSGANVLTF.

The chain couples TRBV28 to TRBJ1-2, with no clear D. The V gene's germline CDR1 is MDHEN and CDR2 SYDVKM. The CDR3 runs 13 residues. The V and J ends lost 6 bases and 7 bases respectively, with 15 bases between them. CDR3 sequence (DNA): TGTGCCAGCAGCCCCGATTGGGGTTTTGGCTACACCTTC. This sequence encodes CASSPDWGFGYTF.

This CDR3 reads CASSAPTYEQYF. DNA of the CDR3: TGTGCCAGCAGCGCCCCCACCTACGAGCAGTACTTC. The chain is built from TRBV11-1 and TRBJ2-7; D gene uncertain. Deletions cut 5 bases from V and 2 bases from J, with 7 bases between. This CDR3 is built from 12 residues. The germline V gene encodes CDR1 SGHAT and CDR2 FQDESV (reference sequence). The whole variable domain, filled in from reference TRBV11-1 and TRBJ2-7, reads EAEVAQSPRYKITEKSQAVAFWCDPISGHATLYWYRQILGQGPELLVQFQDESVVDDSQLPKDRFSAERLKGVDSTLKIQPAELGDSAMYLCASSAPTYEQYFGPGTRLTVT.